This T cell receptor beta chain is drawn from a study of T-cell reconstitution after alpha-beta-depleted transplantation in children. Broader study findings: One year post-transplant, T-cell counts and diversity were largely derived from T cells produced anew. The high TCRbeta diversity at day 60 in some patients came from surviving recipient T cells and thymic progenitors. In patients about two months after transplant, alpha-beta T cells reportedly arose from several hundred expanded graft clones.

This CDR3 region has 20 residues. Trimming stripped 1 base from V and 1 base from J, with 24 bases between. Germline V gene data show CDR1 as MNHEY and CDR2 as SMNVEV (reference sequence). The TCRbeta library incorporated unique molecular identifiers. TCRdb reprocessed the PCR reads with MiXCR, giving one entry per CDR3 protein. In the table there are around 490,000 distinct CDR3 sequences, 11% of which are singletons. In regard to this clonotype: Its specificity is not known.

J is TRBJ2-3 and V is TRBV27, with D perhaps matching TRBD1 (6 bases). The sample consisted of PBMCs, mostly from graft donor cells, taken 180 days after TCRalphabeta/CD19-depleted stem cell transplant. The clonotype comes from a female patient aged 2 to 10 who had a stem cell transplant for aplastic anemia, so the T cells may come from the graft donor. This CDR3 is CASSLLTNSYRARGTDTQYF. The CDR3 DNA follows: TGTGCCAGCAGTTTATTAACGAATAGTTACAGGGCGCGGGGCACAGATACGCAGTATTTT.